The 20 T cell receptor beta chains presented below share a single source sample, sequenced in a study of cytomegalovirus exposure and HLA in healthy donors. Data came from immunoSEQ multiplex PCR; TCRdb stores just in-frame clones and leaves some out. The table shows about 160,000 clones, with 96% occurring only once. The source material was PBMCs. The receptors derive from a woman between 18 and 29 years old in good health and CMV-seronegative.

The chain recombines TRBV7-8 with TRBJ2-4; TRBD1 agrees at 10 bases. CDR3 length: 19 amino acids. The germline V gene has CDR1 SGHVS and CDR2 FQNEAQ. J was trimmed by 3 bases and V by 1 base; bases with no gene match: 12. The CDR3: CASSLGIPTGGPVKNIQYF. The CDR3 DNA is TGTGCCAGCAGCTTAGGAATACCGACAGGGGGCCCTGTCAAAAACATTCAGTACTTC.

The rearrangement links TRBV6-6 to TRBJ1-2; possibly TRBD1 for D (5 bases). The V and J ends lost 6 bases and 7 bases respectively, with 21 bases between them. Germline CDR1 and CDR2: MNHNY and SVGAGI (reference sequence). This CDR3 has 15 amino acids. This CDR3 reads CASSQSTGQGSGYTF. CDR3 sequence (DNA): TGTGCCAGCAGCCAAAGTACCGGCCAGGGAAGTGGCTACACCTTC.

This sequence joins TRBV11-2 and TRBJ1-1, with D unclear. Trimming stripped 5 bases from V and 4 bases from J, with 5 bases between. There are 11 residues in the CDR3. Germline V gene data show CDR1 as SGHAT and CDR2 as FQNNGV. The CDR3, as DNA: TGTGCCAGCAGCATTATCACTGAAGCTTTCTTT. Protein product: CASSIITEAFF.

This chain joins TRBV10-3 and TRBJ1-1; D call uncertain. V was clipped by 2 bases and J by 3 bases, with 10 bases between them. CDR1 and CDR2 from the germline V gene are ENHRY and SYGVKD. This CDR3 is 14 amino acids long. The CDR3 sequence is CAISEAAVDTEAFF. In nucleotides, the CDR3 is TGTGCCATCAGTGAGGCGGCAGTGGACACTGAAGCTTTCTTT.

The chain combines TRBV9 with TRBJ1-4; D gene uncertain. This CDR3 has 14 amino acids. CDR1 is SGDLS, CDR2 YYNGEE, per germline. Trimming removed 3 bases at V and 7 bases at J, with 13 bases between. The CDR3 DNA sequence: TGTGCCAGCAGCGCGGGGTCTACGGGTGAAAAACTGTTTTTT. This gives the protein CASSAGSTGEKLFF.

This clone occurred a few times. This chain links TRBV29-1 with TRBJ2-7; D is undetermined. Trimming stripped 7 bases from V and 4 bases from J, with 11 bases between. The CDR3 is made up of 11 amino acids. The germline V gene encodes CDR1 SQVTM and CDR2 ANQGSEA. The DNA of the CDR3 is TGCAGCGCCGCACGGTCTTACGAGCAGTACTTC. This codes for CSAARSYEQYF.

This clone showed up just once. DNA for the CDR3: TGTGCCAGCTCATCAGGACAGGGGGAGACCCAGTACTTC. Translated: CASSSGQGETQYF. The chain employs TRBV18 and TRBJ2-5, with 9 bases aligning to TRBD1. The CDR3 covers 13 residues. The germline CDR1 and CDR2 sequences are KGHSH and LQKENI. With V trimmed by 5 bases and J by 5 bases, 3 bases remained unmatched.

Details on this clone: The sample carries other DNA sequences with the same CDR3. The chain couples TRBV6-5 to TRBJ2-3, with 13 bases matching TRBD2. Germline trimming cut 3 bases from V and 2 bases from J; bases unmatched to any gene: 2. The CDR3 contains 16 residues. Germline-derived CDR1 and CDR2 are MNHEY and SVGAGI. CDR3 region: CASSYGLAGATDTQYF. The CDR3 DNA reads as TGTGCCAGCAGTTATGGACTAGCGGGGGCCACAGATACGCAGTATTTT.

The chain links TRBV4-3 to TRBJ1-4, with D tentatively TRBD1 (6 bases). The CDR3 is 15 amino acids. In germline, CDR1 is LGHNA, CDR2 YSLEER. V was pared by 0 bases and J by 10 bases, with 15 bases between. The CDR3 here is CASSQDAGGAGKLFF. CDR3 nucleotide sequence: TGCGCCAGCAGCCAAGATGCGGGGGGCGCCGGAAAACTGTTTTTT.

The CDR3 DNA sequence: TGTGCCAGCAGTTACTCGATAGCAGCAACTAATGAAAAACTGTTTTTT. As protein: CASSYSIAATNEKLFF. The chain joins TRBV6-5 to TRBJ1-4; D not resolved. Trimming stripped 0 bases from V and 0 bases from J, with 8 bases between. Germline lookup yields CDR1 MNHEY and CDR2 SVGAGI. The CDR3 spans 16 residues.

V usage is TRBV7-2 and J usage is TRBJ2-7; 7 nucleotides agree with TRBD1. From germline, CDR1 is SGHTA and CDR2 FQGNSA. This CDR3 is built from 14 residues. V gave up 5 bases and J gave up 2 bases; unmatched junction bases: 6. CDR3 sequence (DNA): TGTGCCAGCAGCAACGATGGGACAGCCTACGAGCAGTACTTC. This encodes CASSNDGTAYEQYF.

The chain has TRBV19 and TRBJ2-1; 9 nucleotides line up with TRBD1. With 9 bases clipped from V and 1 base from J, the junction kept 4 bases outside the gene matches. Germline lookup yields CDR1 LNHDA and CDR2 SQIVND (reference sequence). The CDR3 covers 14 residues. The CDR3 nucleotides are TGTGCCAGCAATGACAGGGGGTCCTACAATGAGCAGTTCTTC. Protein sequence: CASNDRGSYNEQFF. Using reference TRBV19 and TRBJ2-1 for the parts outside the CDR3, the full variable domain is DGGITQSPKYLFRKEGQNVTLSCEQNLNHDAMYWYRQDPGQGLRLIYYSQIVNDFQKGDIAEGYSVSREKKESFPLTVTSAQKNPTAFYLCASNDRGSYNEQFFGPGTRLTVL.

The V and J genes are TRBV7-9 and TRBJ1-2; maybe TRBD1 (6 bases). This CDR3 is 12 amino acids long. From germline, CDR1 is SEHNR and CDR2 FQNEAQ (reference sequence). V was clipped by 5 bases and J by 9 bases, with 13 bases between them. CDR3 in DNA: TGTGCCAGCAGCCCAGAGGGGGAGCGCTACACCTTC. Translating it yields CASSPEGERYTF.

This chain connects TRBV2 to TRBJ2-7, with 8 bases that match TRBD1. This CDR3 comprises 13 residues. Germline CDR1 is SNHLY and CDR2 is FYNNEI. Losses at the gene ends were 3 bases for V and 4 bases for J; bases not matched to a gene: 2. The CDR3 is CASSDRDRYEQYF. The DNA of the CDR3 is TGTGCCAGCAGTGATCGGGACAGGTACGAGCAGTACTTC. Full variable domain (missing parts from reference TRBV2 and TRBJ2-7): EPEVTQTPSHQVTQMGQEVILRCVPISNHLYFYWYRQILGQKVEFLVSFYNNEISEKSEIFDDQFSVERPDGSNFTLKIRSTKLEDSAMYFCASSDRDRYEQYFGPGTRLTVT.

The genes are TRBV9 and TRBJ1-1; weak D call: TRBD1 (6 bases). V shed 3 bases and J shed 7 bases, with 16 bases lying between them. The CDR3 has 14 residues. Looked up from germline, CDR1 is SGDLS and CDR2 is YYNGEE. The CDR3 region has the DNA TGTGCCAGCAGCGGCGGAACAGGGTCTGGTGAAGCTTTCTTT. Encoded protein: CASSGGTGSGEAFF.

V is TRBV30 and J is TRBJ2-7; possible D gene TRBD2, 5 bases. V was trimmed by 1 base and J by 5 bases, leaving 12 bases between them. The CDR3 covers 13 residues. CDR1 is GTSNPN, CDR2 SVGIG, per germline (reference sequence). Here the CDR3 DNA reads TGTGCCTGGAGTGGAGGGTTTCACGACGAGCAGTACTTC. As protein: CAWSGGFHDEQYF.

V gene TRBV27 combines with J gene TRBJ1-1; 7 nucleotides align to TRBD1. The CDR3 sequence is 16 residues long. J gave up 3 bases and V 3 bases, and 10 bases lay outside the gene matches. Germline V gene data show CDR1 as MNHEY and CDR2 as SMNVEV (reference sequence). CDR3 in amino acids: CASSFRTGVLYTEAFF. The CDR3 DNA reads TGTGCCAGCAGTTTTCGAACAGGGGTTTTGTACACTGAAGCTTTCTTT.

In this sample, this clone turned up once. CDR3: CASSSQPQGYQETQYF. CDR3 nucleotides: TGTGCCAGCAGCTCCCAACCACAGGGGTACCAAGAGACCCAGTACTTC. The chain couples TRBV7-6 to TRBJ2-5, with 7 bases lining up with TRBD1. V was pared by 4 bases and J by 0 bases, with 8 bases of the junction left unmatched. Germline V gene sequence: CDR1 SGHVS, CDR2 FNYEAQ. The CDR3 sequence is 16 residues long.

This clone was picked up one time. V gene TRBV5-1 combines with J gene TRBJ2-3; D may be TRBD2 (6 bases). V was trimmed by 0 bases and J by 3 bases, leaving 11 bases between them. Germline V gene data show CDR1 as SGHRS and CDR2 as YFSETQ. This CDR3 region has 15 residues. The CDR3: CASSLEGTLTDTQYF. DNA for the CDR3: TGCGCCAGCAGCTTGGAGGGGACTCTGACAGATACGCAGTATTTT. Using reference TRBV5-1 and TRBJ2-3 for the parts outside the CDR3, the full variable domain is KAGVTQTPRYLIKTRGQQVTLSCSPISGHRSVSWYQQTPGQGLQFLFEYFSETQRNKGNFPGRFSGRQFSNSRSEMNVSTLELGDSALYLCASSLEGTLTDTQYFGPGTRLTVL.

This chain joins TRBV7-2 and TRBJ2-1, with D tentatively TRBD2 (6 bases). CDR1 is SGHTA, CDR2 FQGNSA, per germline. The CDR3 contains 14 residues. With 8 bases removed from V and 8 bases from J, the gap between germline ends came to 19 bases. CDR3 in amino acids: CASASEILAHEQFF. CDR3 coding DNA: TGTGCCAGCGCTAGCGAAATACTAGCACATGAGCAGTTCTTC.